This T cell receptor (beta chain) was found in a study of T cells after yellow fever vaccination. Generation of TCR cDNA used 5'RACE template switching (which added a universal primer site and UMIs). A single record per CDR3 protein comes from TCRdb applying MiXCR to the 5' RACE reads. The table lists about 360,000 distinct CDR3 sequences, under 7.5% of them singletons. This clonotype was recorded many times. The antigen remains unidentified. Germline CDR1 DFQATT, CDR2 SNEGSKA (reference sequence). With V trimmed by 2 bases and J by 0 bases, 4 bases remained unmatched. The CDR3 totals 16 residues. Overall study results and limits: Reappearing after the booster were most of the clones from primary vaccination (around 96% CD4, approximately 88% CD8). Within FACS-sorted repertoires, abundant clonotypes contaminating from the bulk population could be present. The secondary response was weaker but peaked faster, day 5 versus 15.

This chain joins TRBV20-1 and TRBJ2-3, with 11 bases identical to TRBD2. The starting material was PBMCs, obtained 5 days after the yellow fever booster vaccination. The origin of this receptor is a man aged 30-40 years who received the YFV17D yellow fever vaccine. CDR3 DNA: TGCAGTGCTAGATCCCGGACTAGCGGGAGCACAGATACGCAGTATTTT. It translates to CSARSRTSGSTDTQYF.